The clone carrying this T cell receptor beta chain was counted only a few times. Its target is not known. 60 Vbeta and 13 Jbeta primers were used in PCR. TCRdb's table, derived via immunoSEQ multiplex PCR, lists solely in-frame clones and lacks some. Of 150,000 to 200,000 clones in the sample, 9.5% are singletons; the top ten hold approximately 1.5%. The sample originates from a study of cytomegalovirus exposure and HLA in healthy donors. Points from the study as a whole: TCR beta V- and J-gene trimming, according to a later analysis, was linked to a missense DCLRE1C variant.

Trimming took 5 bases from V and 5 from J; bases not matched to a gene: 9. Germline V CDR1 and CDR2: SGHVS, FQNEAQ. This CDR3 region has 17 residues. The receptor's source is a woman in her twenties or thirties in good health and CMV-seropositive. This chain joins TRBV7-8 and TRBJ2-7; the match to TRBD2 covers 16 bases. What was sequenced was PBMCs. In DNA form, the CDR3 reads TGTGCCAGCAGCCACCCGGGACTAGCGGGAGGGCCGCACGAGCAGTACTTC. This codes for CASSHPGLAGGPHEQYF.